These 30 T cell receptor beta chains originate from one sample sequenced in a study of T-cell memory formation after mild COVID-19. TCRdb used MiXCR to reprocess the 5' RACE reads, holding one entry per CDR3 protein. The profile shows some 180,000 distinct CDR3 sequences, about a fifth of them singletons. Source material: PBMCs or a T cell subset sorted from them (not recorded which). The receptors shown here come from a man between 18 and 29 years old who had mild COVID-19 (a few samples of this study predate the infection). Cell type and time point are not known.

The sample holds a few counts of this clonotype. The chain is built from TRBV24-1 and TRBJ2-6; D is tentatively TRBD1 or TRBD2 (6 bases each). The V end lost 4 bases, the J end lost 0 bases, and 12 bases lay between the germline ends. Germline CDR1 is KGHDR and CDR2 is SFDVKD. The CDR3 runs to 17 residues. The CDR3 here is CATSDPGAASGANVLTF. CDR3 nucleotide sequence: TGTGCCACCAGTGACCCGGGGGCGGCCTCTGGGGCCAACGTCCTGACTTTC.

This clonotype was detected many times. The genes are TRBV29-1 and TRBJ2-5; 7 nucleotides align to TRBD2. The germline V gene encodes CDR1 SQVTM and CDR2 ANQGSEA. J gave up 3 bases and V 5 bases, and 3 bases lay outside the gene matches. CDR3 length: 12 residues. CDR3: CSVKLAEETQYF. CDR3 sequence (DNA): TGCAGCGTTAAGCTAGCGGAAGAGACCCAGTACTTC.

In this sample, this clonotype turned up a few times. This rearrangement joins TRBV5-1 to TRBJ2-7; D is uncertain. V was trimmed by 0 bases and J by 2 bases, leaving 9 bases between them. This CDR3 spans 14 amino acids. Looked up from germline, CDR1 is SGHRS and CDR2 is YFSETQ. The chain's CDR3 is CASSLAGGTYEQYF. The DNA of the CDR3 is TGCGCCAGCAGCTTGGCCGGTGGAACCTACGAGCAGTACTTC.

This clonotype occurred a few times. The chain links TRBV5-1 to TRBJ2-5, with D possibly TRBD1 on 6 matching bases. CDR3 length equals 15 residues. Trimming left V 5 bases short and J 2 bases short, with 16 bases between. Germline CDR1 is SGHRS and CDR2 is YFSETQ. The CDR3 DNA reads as TGCGCCAGCAGTAGCAGGACAGCATTTCAAGAGACCCAGTACTTC. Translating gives CASSSRTAFQETQYF. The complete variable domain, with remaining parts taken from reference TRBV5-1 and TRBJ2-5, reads KAGVTQTPRYLIKTRGQQVTLSCSPISGHRSVSWYQQTPGQGLQFLFEYFSETQRNKGNFPGRFSGRQFSNSRSEMNVSTLELGDSALYLCASSSRTAFQETQYFGPGTRLLVL.

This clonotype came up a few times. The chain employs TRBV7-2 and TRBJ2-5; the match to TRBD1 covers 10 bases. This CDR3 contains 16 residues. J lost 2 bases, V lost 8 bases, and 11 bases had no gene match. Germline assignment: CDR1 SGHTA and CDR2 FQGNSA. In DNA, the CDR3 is TGTGCCAGCGGCCCTTCGCCGGGACAGGGGCAAGAGACCCAGTACTTC. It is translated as CASGPSPGQGQETQYF. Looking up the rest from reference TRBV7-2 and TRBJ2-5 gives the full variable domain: GAGVSQSPSNKVTEKGKDVELRCDPISGHTALYWYRQSLGQGLEFLIYFQGNSAPDKSGLPSDRFSAERTGGSVSTLTIQRTQQEDSAVYLCASGPSPGQGQETQYFGPGTRLLVL.

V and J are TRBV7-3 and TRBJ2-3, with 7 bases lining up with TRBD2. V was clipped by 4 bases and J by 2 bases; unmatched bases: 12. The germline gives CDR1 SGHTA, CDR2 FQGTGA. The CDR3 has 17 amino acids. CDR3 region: CASSSPGGGLSTDTQYF. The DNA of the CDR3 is TGTGCCAGCAGCTCCCCTGGGGGGGGACTATCCACAGATACGCAGTATTTT.

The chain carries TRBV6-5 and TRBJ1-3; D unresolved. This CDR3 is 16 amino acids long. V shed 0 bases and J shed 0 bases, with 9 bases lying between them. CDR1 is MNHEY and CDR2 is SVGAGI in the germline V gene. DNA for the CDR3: TGTGCCAGCAGTTACTCGACACCGCACTCTGGAAACACCATATATTTT. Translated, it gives CASSYSTPHSGNTIYF.

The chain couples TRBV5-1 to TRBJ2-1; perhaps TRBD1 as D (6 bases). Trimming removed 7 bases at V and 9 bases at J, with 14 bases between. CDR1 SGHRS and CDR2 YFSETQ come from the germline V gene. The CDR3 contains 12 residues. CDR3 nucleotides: TGCGCCAGCGCCCGGGACACGATTGAGCAGTTCTTC. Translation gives CASARDTIEQFF.

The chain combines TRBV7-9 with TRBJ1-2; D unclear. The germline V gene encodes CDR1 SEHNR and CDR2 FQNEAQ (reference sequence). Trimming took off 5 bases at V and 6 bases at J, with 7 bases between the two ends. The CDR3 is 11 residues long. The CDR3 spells CASSLLDGYTF. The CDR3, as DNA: TGTGCCAGCAGCCTACTAGATGGCTACACCTTC.

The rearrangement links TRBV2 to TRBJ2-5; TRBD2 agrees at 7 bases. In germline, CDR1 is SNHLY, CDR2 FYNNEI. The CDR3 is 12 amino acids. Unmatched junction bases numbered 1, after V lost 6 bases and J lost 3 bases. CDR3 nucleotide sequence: TGTGCCAGCAGGGGAGGGGAAGAGACCCAGTACTTC. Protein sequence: CASRGGEETQYF.

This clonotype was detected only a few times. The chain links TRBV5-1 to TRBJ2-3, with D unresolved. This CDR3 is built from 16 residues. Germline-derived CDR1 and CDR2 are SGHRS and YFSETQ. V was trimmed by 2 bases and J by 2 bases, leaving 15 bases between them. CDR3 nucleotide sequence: TGCGCCAGCAGCTTAAACCCGAGAGGAGACACAGATACGCAGTATTTT. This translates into CASSLNPRGDTDTQYF. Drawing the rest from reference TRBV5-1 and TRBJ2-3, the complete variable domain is KAGVTQTPRYLIKTRGQQVTLSCSPISGHRSVSWYQQTPGQGLQFLFEYFSETQRNKGNFPGRFSGRQFSNSRSEMNVSTLELGDSALYLCASSLNPRGDTDTQYFGPGTRLTVL.

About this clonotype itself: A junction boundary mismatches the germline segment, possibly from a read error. The CDR3, as DNA: TGTGCCTGCAGCTTAGGAGGGGTTGGTCCCTATGGCTACACCTTC. It specifies CACSLGGVGPYGYTF. The rearrangement uses TRBV7-2 and TRBJ1-2; a weak D match, TRBD1 (5 bases). The germline gives CDR1 SGHTA, CDR2 FQGNSA. CDR3 length: 15 residues.

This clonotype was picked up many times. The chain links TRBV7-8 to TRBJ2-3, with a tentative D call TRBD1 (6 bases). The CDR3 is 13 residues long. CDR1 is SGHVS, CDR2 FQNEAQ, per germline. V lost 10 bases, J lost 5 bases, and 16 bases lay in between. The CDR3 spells CATGDGARDTQYF. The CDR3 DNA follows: TGTGCCACAGGGGACGGAGCAAGAGATACGCAGTATTTT.

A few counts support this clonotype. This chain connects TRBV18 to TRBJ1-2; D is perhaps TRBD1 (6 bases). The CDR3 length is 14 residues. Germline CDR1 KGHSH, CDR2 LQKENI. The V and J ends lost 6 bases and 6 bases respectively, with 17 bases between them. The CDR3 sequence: CASSGIGQRHGYTF. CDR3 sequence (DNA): TGTGCCAGCTCGGGTATAGGACAGAGGCATGGCTACACCTTC.

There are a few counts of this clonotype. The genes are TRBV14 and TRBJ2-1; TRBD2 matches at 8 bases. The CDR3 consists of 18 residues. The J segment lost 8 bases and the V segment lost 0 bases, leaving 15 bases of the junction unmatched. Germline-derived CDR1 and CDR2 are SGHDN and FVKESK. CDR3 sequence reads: CASSQDGVMAGGFDEQFF. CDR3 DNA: TGTGCCAGCAGCCAAGATGGTGTTATGGCGGGGGGCTTCGATGAGCAGTTCTTC.

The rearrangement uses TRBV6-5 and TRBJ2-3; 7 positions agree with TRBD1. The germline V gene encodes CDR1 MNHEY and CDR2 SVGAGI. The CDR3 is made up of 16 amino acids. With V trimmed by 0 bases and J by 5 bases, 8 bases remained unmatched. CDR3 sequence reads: CASSYSIEGALDTQYF. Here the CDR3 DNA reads TGTGCCAGCAGTTACTCGATTGAGGGGGCCCTAGATACGCAGTATTTT.

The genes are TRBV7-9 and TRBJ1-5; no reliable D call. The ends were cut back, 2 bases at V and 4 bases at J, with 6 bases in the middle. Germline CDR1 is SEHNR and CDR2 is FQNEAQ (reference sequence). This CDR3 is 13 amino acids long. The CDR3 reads CASSLSRNQPQHF. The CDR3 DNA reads TGTGCCAGCAGCTTATCGCGGAATCAGCCCCAGCATTTT.

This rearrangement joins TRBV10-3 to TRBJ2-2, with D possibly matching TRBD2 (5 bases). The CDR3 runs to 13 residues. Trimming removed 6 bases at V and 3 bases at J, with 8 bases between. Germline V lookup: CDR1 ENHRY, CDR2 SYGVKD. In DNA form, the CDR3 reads TGTGCCATCAGCCCGAGGGACACCGGGGAGCTGTTTTTT. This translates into CAISPRDTGELFF.

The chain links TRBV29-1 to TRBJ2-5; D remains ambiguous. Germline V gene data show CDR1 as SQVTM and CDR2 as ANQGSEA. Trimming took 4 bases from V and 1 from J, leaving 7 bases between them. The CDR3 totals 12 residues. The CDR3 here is CSVGRVQETQYF. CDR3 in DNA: TGCAGCGTTGGTAGGGTCCAAGAGACCCAGTACTTC.

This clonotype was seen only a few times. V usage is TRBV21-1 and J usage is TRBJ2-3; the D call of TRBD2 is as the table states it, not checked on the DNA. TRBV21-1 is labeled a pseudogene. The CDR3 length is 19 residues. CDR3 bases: TGTGCCAGCAGCGAAAGGAGGTTAGCGGGGGGGCCTGGCACAGATACGCAGTATTTT. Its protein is CASSERRLAGGPGTDTQYF.

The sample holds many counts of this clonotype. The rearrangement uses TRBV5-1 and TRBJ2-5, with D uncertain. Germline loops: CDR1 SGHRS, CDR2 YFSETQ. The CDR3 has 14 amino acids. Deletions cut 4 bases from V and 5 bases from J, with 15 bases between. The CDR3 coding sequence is TGCGCCAGCAGCGAACCGACCGGGTCGGAGACCCAGTACTTC. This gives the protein CASSEPTGSETQYF.

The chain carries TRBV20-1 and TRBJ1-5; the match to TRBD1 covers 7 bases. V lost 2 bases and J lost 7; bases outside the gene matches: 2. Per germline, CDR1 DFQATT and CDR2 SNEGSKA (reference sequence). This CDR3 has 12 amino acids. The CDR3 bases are TGCAGTGCTAGACCGACAGGGCAGCCCCAGCATTTT. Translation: CSARPTGQPQHF.

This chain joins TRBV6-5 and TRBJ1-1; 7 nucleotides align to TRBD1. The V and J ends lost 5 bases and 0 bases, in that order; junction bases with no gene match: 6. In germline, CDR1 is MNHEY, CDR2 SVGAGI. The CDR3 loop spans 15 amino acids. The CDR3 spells CASSPGGQMNTEAFF. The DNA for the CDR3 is TGTGCCAGCAGTCCGGGGGGACAGATGAACACTGAAGCTTTCTTT.

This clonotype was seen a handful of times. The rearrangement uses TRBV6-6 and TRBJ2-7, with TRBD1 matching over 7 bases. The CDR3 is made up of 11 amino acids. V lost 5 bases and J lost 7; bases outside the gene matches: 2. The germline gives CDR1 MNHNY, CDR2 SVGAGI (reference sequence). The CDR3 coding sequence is TGTGCCAGCAGTCCGGACAGGGAGCAGTACTTC. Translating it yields CASSPDREQYF.

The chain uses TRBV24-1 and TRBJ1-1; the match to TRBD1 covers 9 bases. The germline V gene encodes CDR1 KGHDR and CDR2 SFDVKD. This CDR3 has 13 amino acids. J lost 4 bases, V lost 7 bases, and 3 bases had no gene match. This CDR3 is CATRETGGTEAFF. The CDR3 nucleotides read TGTGCCACCAGAGAGACAGGGGGCACTGAAGCTTTCTTT.

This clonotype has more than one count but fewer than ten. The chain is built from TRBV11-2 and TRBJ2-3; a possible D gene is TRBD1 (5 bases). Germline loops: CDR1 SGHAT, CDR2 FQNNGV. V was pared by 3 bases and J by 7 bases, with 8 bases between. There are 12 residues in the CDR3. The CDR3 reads CASSLQGYTQYF. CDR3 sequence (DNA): TGTGCCAGCAGCTTGCAGGGCTATACGCAGTATTTT.

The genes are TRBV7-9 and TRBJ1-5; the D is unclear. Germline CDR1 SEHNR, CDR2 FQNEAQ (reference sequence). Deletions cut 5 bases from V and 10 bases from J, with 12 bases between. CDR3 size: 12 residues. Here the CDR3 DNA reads TGTGCCAGCAGCAAAGTAGTGGGTCCCCAGCATTTT. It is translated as CASSKVVGPQHF. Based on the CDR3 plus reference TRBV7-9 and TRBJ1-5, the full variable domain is DTGVSQNPRHKITKRGQNVTFRCDPISEHNRLYWYRQTLGQGPEFLTYFQNEAQLEKSRLLSDRFSAERPKGSFSTLEIQRTEQGDSAMYLCASSKVVGPQHFGDGTRLSIL.

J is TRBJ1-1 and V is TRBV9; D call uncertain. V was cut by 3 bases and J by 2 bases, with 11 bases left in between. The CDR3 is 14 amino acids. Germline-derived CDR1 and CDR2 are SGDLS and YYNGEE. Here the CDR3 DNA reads TGTGCCAGCAGCGGGGGTGCCCCTAACACTGAAGCTTTCTTT. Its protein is CASSGGAPNTEAFF.

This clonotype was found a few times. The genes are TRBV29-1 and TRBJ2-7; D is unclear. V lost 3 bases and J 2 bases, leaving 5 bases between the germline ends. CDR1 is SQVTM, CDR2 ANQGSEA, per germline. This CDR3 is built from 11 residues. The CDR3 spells CSVDVAYEQYV. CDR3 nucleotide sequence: TGCAGCGTTGATGTAGCCTACGAGCAGTACGTC.

The CDR3 coding sequence is TGTGCCAGCAACAGAGAGTTCGGGACAGCTCAAGAGACCCAGTACTTC. Protein product: CASNREFGTAQETQYF. The chain links TRBV5-6 to TRBJ2-5; 7 bases agree with TRBD1. After removal of 6 bases from V and 2 bases from J, the junction contained 13 bases not matched to a gene. This CDR3 region has 16 residues. CDR1 and CDR2 (germline): SGHDT, YYEEEE.